This T cell receptor (beta chain) was profiled in a study of cytotoxic CD8 clonotypes in ibrutinib-treated CLL. Whole-study findings and limits: There were few public clonotypes, and on treatment they contracted or stayed stable.

In the case of this clone: The antigen is unknown.

Assay: immunoSEQ multiplex PCR; the TCRdb copy retains only in-frame clones and omits some. The profile covers 150,000 to 200,000 clones, with under 85% appearing a single time and 4.6% taken by the ten largest. The receptor was isolated from a human donor with chronic lymphocytic leukemia. The sample consisted of PBMCs, taken after 24 months of ibrutinib treatment.

The CDR3, as DNA: TGTGCCAGCAAGGGTGGGGAATCCGGCGAGCAGTACTTC. Amino acids: CASKGGESGEQYF. V usage is TRBV6-5 and J usage is TRBJ2-7; D gene uncertain. The CDR3 covers 13 residues. CDR1 MNHEY and CDR2 SVGAGI come from the germline V gene. The V gene lost 7 bases and the J gene lost 6 bases, with 16 bases spanning the gap.